Below, one T cell receptor beta chain is given with its context. The target antigen is unknown. The sample is drawn from a study of OX40 agonist ivuxolimab in advanced cancers. Study information: An agonistic human IgG2 monoclonal antibody against OX40 (CD134) was given.

The CDR3 loop spans 16 amino acids. Trimming at V came to 5 bases and at J to 6 bases, leaving 6 bases not matched to a gene. The V gene's germline CDR1 is SEHNR and CDR2 FQNEAQ (reference sequence). Study-level results: CD8+ T cells showed, on average, more clonal expansion than CD4+ cells. Among the lowest levels of clonal expansion were found in partial responders at 0.1-3.0 mg/kg. Dosing at 0.1 to 3.0 mg/kg was accompanied by clonal expansion of CD4+ and CD8+ blood T cells by week 6.

Produced via immunoSEQ multiplex PCR; TCRdb's table is partial and in-frame only. This sample has fewer than 85,000 clones, with 86% found just once. The chain links TRBV7-9 to TRBJ2-1, with 14 positions matching TRBD2. The TCR sequence derives from an adult with an advanced solid tumor such as melanoma, head and neck, liver or kidney cancer. The sequencing here drew on CD4+ or CD8+ T cells sorted from blood, taken in a trial of the OX40 agonist ivuxolimab. CDR3 in amino acids: CASSPGLAGETNEQFF. In DNA, the CDR3 is TGTGCCAGCAGCCCGGGACTAGCGGGGGAGACCAATGAGCAGTTCTTC.